Shown below are 21 T cell receptor beta chains from a single sample sequenced in a study of blood T cells in healthy people across ages. The use of a sample-barcoded 5' primer and a J-beta primer mix characterized a second PCR of roughly 7 to 11 cycles. TCRdb recomputed calls from the 5' RACE reads with MiXCR, one row per CDR3 protein. The data hold 1.5 million to 2 million distinct CDR3 sequences, with about 50% observed a single time. The sequencing input was blood. All receptors come from a woman aged 40 to 55 in good health.

The chain carries TRBV12-3 or TRBV12-4 and TRBJ2-2; D tentatively reads TRBD1 or TRBD2 (6 bases each). V gave up 6 bases and J gave up 6 bases, with 14 bases separating them. This CDR3 is built from 14 residues. As DNA, the CDR3 is TGTGCCAGCAGCCTCGTTAGGGGGGCCGGGGAGCTGTTTTTT. Encoded protein: CASSLVRGAGELFF.

The chain employs TRBV15 and TRBJ2-4, with 7 nucleotides matching TRBD1. This CDR3 is built from 15 residues. Per germline, CDR1 LNHNV and CDR2 YYDKDF (reference sequence). The junction had 4 bases not matched to a gene; V was cut back by 5 bases and J by 0 bases. The CDR3: CATSGGQLAKNIQYF. CDR3 in DNA: TGTGCCACCAGCGGGGGACAGCTAGCCAAAAACATTCAGTACTTC.

This clonotype showed up just a few times. V is TRBV20-1 and J is TRBJ2-1, with D tentatively TRBD2 (6 bases). V lost 3 bases and J lost 1, with 16 bases in between. Germline CDR1 DFQATT, CDR2 SNEGSKA (reference sequence). This CDR3 comprises 16 residues. The CDR3 spells CSARPSGETSYNEQFF. The CDR3 DNA is TGCAGTGCTAGGCCTTCGGGGGAGACTTCCTACAATGAGCAGTTCTTC.

On this clonotype itself: One end of the junction varies from germline; a read error may be responsible. The chain is built from TRBV6-5 and TRBJ1-1; D might be TRBD1 (6 bases). The CDR3 loop spans 13 amino acids. The germline V gene encodes CDR1 MNHEY and CDR2 SVGAGI. CDR3 region: CAGSRGMNTEAFF. DNA for the CDR3: TGTGCCGGCAGCAGGGGAATGAACACTGAAGCTTTCTTT.

This sequence joins TRBV20-1 and TRBJ2-3; TRBD2 matches 8 bases. J was trimmed by 5 bases and V by 3 bases; bases with no gene match: 4. Germline lookup yields CDR1 DFQATT and CDR2 SNEGSKA (reference sequence). The CDR3 runs to 13 residues. The CDR3 coding sequence is TGCAGTGCTAGCGGGGGGGCCAAAGATACGCAGTATTTT. Encoded protein: CSASGGAKDTQYF.

The chain employs TRBV9 and TRBJ2-3, with D uncertain. The CDR3 totals 15 residues. Germline V gene lookup returns CDR1 SGDLS and CDR2 YYNGEE. V was cut by 5 bases and J by 0 bases, with 13 bases left in between. The DNA for the CDR3 is TGTGCCAGCAGTATCGGTACTACTAGCACAGATACGCAGTATTTT. Protein product: CASSIGTTSTDTQYF.

The table lists this clonotype with a few counts. This sequence joins TRBV20-1 and TRBJ2-3, with D unclear. Germline V gives CDR1 DFQATT, CDR2 SNEGSKA (reference sequence). Between the trimmed V and J ends, which lost 3 bases and 6 bases, there was a span of 16 bases. This CDR3 contains 14 residues. CDR3 in DNA: TGCAGTGCTAGTTCTGGGGTCCCCCGGGATACGCAGTATTTT. Translation gives CSASSGVPRDTQYF.

This clonotype appeared a few times. The chain combines TRBV20-1 with TRBJ1-6; TRBD1 aligns across 9 bases. Germline loops: CDR1 DFQATT, CDR2 SNEGSKA (reference sequence). The CDR3 is 13 amino acids. Trimming cost V 2 bases and J 8 bases; bases outside gene matches: 1. The CDR3 DNA is TGCAGTGCTAGACGACAGGGGGATTCACCCCTCCACTTT. Protein: CSARRQGDSPLHF.

This clonotype was picked up a small number of times. The J gene is TRBJ2-1, the V gene TRBV28, with D perhaps matching TRBD1 (6 bases). Germline V lookup: CDR1 MDHEN, CDR2 SYDVKM. V was clipped by 5 bases and J by 0 bases, with 14 bases between them. The CDR3 is 16 residues long. In nucleotides, the CDR3 is TGTGCCAGCAGTCTGTTACAGGGCAGCTCCTACAATGAGCAGTTCTTC. Translation gives CASSLLQGSSYNEQFF.

This clonotype was picked up many times. This sequence joins TRBV7-2 and TRBJ2-5; 11 positions agree with TRBD2. The CDR3 has 16 amino acids. Trimming took 5 bases from V and 5 from J; bases not matched to a gene: 10. The V gene's germline CDR1 is SGHTA and CDR2 FQGNSA. The CDR3 bases are TGTGCCAGCAGCCCGTACACTAGCGGGGGTGGTGAGACCCAGTACTTC. Protein: CASSPYTSGGGETQYF.

This chain connects TRBV7-3 to TRBJ1-4; D uncertain. The CDR3 runs to 16 residues. V was trimmed by 5 bases and J by 4 bases, leaving 17 bases between them. From germline, CDR1 is SGHTA and CDR2 FQGTGA. DNA for the CDR3: TGTGCCAGCAGCCAAACCGGGAGGCGGCGTAATGAAAAACTGTTTTTT. Residues: CASSQTGRRRNEKLFF.

V gene TRBV7-2 combines with J gene TRBJ2-5; tentatively, D is TRBD2 (5 bases). Germline assignment: CDR1 SGHTA and CDR2 FQGNSA. The CDR3 sequence is 16 residues long. V lost 2 bases and J lost 5, with 18 bases in between. The CDR3: CASSLSGRQLVETQYF. Here the CDR3 DNA reads TGTGCCAGCAGCTTAAGCGGTCGTCAGCTGGTGGAGACCCAGTACTTC.

CDR3 nucleotide sequence: TGTGCCACCAAGGGGGCTAGCGGGGAAGAGACCCAGTACTTC. It yields the protein CATKGASGEETQYF. The rearrangement joins TRBV10-3 to TRBJ2-5; 9 nucleotides agree with TRBD2. The trim removed 10 bases at V and 3 bases at J, leaving 9 bases unmatched. The germline V gene encodes CDR1 ENHRY and CDR2 SYGVKD. CDR3 length: 14 amino acids.

The rearrangement joins TRBV20-1 to TRBJ2-3, with D possibly TRBD2 on 6 matching bases. Germline loops: CDR1 DFQATT, CDR2 SNEGSKA (reference sequence). The CDR3 totals 14 residues. Trimming removed 3 bases at V and 2 bases at J, with 12 bases between. The CDR3 here is CSARGRDFTDTQYF. CDR3 in DNA: TGCAGTGCTAGGGGAAGGGACTTCACAGATACGCAGTATTTT.

This clonotype turned up a few times. CDR3 DNA: TGTGCCAGCAGCTGGGCCGGGACAGGGTCAGAGACCCAGTACTTC. This codes for CASSWAGTGSETQYF. This chain links TRBV7-2 with TRBJ2-5; 9 nucleotides align to TRBD1. J was trimmed by 4 bases and V by 4 bases; bases with no gene match: 7. Per germline, CDR1 SGHTA and CDR2 FQGNSA. The CDR3 runs to 15 residues.

The chain links TRBV7-2 to TRBJ2-3; D perhaps matches TRBD2 (7 bases). This CDR3 is built from 16 residues. Germline V gene sequence: CDR1 SGHTA, CDR2 FQGNSA. V was cut by 5 bases and J by 2 bases, with 17 bases left in between. CDR3 loop: CASSPYRGANTDTQYF. Written as DNA, the CDR3 is TGTGCCAGCAGCCCCTACCGGGGGGCCAACACAGATACGCAGTATTTT.

This clonotype was detected a few times. V usage is TRBV12-3 or TRBV12-4 and J usage is TRBJ2-4; D might be TRBD1 or TRBD2, each matching 5 bases. The V and J ends lost 5 bases and 13 bases respectively, with 15 bases between them. The CDR3 runs to 12 residues. The CDR3 reads CASSPHEGEQYF. The DNA of the CDR3 is TGTGCCAGCAGTCCCCATGAAGGGGAGCAGTACTTC.

The rearrangement uses TRBV25-1 and TRBJ1-2, with 12 bases aligning to TRBD1. This CDR3 has 14 residues. Germline CDR1 and CDR2: MGHDK and SYGVNS. V dropped 4 bases and J dropped 9; count of bases not matched to a gene: 6. The CDR3 coding sequence is TGTGCCAGCAGTGCTCCGGGACAGGGGGCGAGCTACACCTTC. It encodes CASSAPGQGASYTF.

This sequence joins TRBV20-1 and TRBJ1-4; 10 bases map to TRBD1. The CDR3 loop spans 14 amino acids. V lost 4 bases to trimming and J lost 4 bases; unmatched junction nucleotides: 3. Germline CDR1 reads DFQATT; CDR2 reads SNEGSKA (reference sequence). CDR3 DNA: TGCAGTGCTACGTGGGACAGGGGTAATGAAAAACTGTTTTTT. Amino acids: CSATWDRGNEKLFF.

A remark on this clonotype: The junction does not match germline at one end; this may be a read error. The chain has TRBV28 and TRBJ1-2; 10 bases agree with TRBD1. CDR1 is MDHEN and CDR2 is SYDVKM in the germline V gene. The CDR3 totals 16 residues. For the CDR3, the DNA is TGTGCCAGCAGTTCCCCCGGACAGGGGGAAGACTATGGCCACACCTTC. Translating gives CASSSPGQGEDYGHTF.

With respect to this clonotype: Germline and junction disagree at one end, which may indicate a read error. The V call is TRBV20-1, the J call TRBJ2-7; 8 bases align to TRBD2. Germline V gene sequence: CDR1 DFQATT, CDR2 SNEGSKA (reference sequence). The CDR3 totals 13 residues. The CDR3 coding sequence is TGCAGTGGTAGAGAGGGACTAGTCTACGAGCAGTACTTC. Translating it yields CSGREGLVYEQYF.